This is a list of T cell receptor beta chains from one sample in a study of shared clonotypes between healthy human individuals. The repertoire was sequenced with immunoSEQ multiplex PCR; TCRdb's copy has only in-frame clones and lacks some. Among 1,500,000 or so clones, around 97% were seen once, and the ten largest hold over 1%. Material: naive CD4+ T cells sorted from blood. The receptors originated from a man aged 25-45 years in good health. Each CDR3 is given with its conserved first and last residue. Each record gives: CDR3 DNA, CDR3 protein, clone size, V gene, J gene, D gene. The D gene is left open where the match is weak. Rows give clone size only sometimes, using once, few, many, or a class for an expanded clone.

TGTGCCAGCAGCATACAGCCCGACTCTGGAAACACCATATATTTT,CASSIQPDSGNTIYF,NA,TRBV28,TRBJ1-3,NA
TGTGCCAGCAGGCCGACAGGGCTCACCTACGAGCAGTACTTC,CASRPTGLTYEQYF,NA,TRBV25-1,TRBJ2-7,TRBD1
TGTGCCAGTAGAGACAGGGCATCCCCCTACGAGCAGTACTTC,CASRDRASPYEQYF,NA,TRBV19,TRBJ2-7,TRBD1
TGTGCCAGCAGCGGATTGACAGGGGGCTACACCGGGGAGCTGTTTTTT,CASSGLTGGYTGELFF,NA,TRBV9,TRBJ2-2,TRBD1
TGTGCCAGCAGCTTGGGGGGACTTTACGAGCAGTACTTC,CASSLGGLYEQYF,NA,TRBV5-5,TRBJ2-7,NA
TGTGCCAGTAATATCCCGAATCAGCCCCAGCATTTT,CASNIPNQPQHF,NA,TRBV19,TRBJ1-5,NA
TGTGCCAGCAGGTTACTCTCTGGAAACACCATATATTTT,CASRLLSGNTIYF,once,TRBV6-5,TRBJ1-3,NA
TGCGCCAGCAGCTTGGAGGCAGGGACCTTGAGTATGAAAGCTTTCTTT,CASSLEAGTLSMKAFF,NA,TRBV5-1,TRBJ1-1,NA
TGTGCCAGCAGTCCAACCAACTACGAGCAGTACTTC,CASSPTNYEQYF,once,TRBV6-1,TRBJ2-7,NA
TGTGCCTGGAGTGTAAGCGCCACTCGAACCGGGGAGCTGTTTTTT,CAWSVSATRTGELFF,NA,TRBV30,TRBJ2-2,NA
TGTGCCAGCACCATTCAGGGGGTAAACACTGAAGCTTTCTTT,CASTIQGVNTEAFF,NA,TRBV6-1,TRBJ1-1,TRBD1
TGCGCCAGCAGCCCCACGCGAGCGAACACTGAAGCTTTCTTT,CASSPTRANTEAFF,NA,TRBV5-1,TRBJ1-1,NA
TGTGCCAGCATCCCCAGCGGGAAACTCCTCGATGAGCAGTTCTTC,CASIPSGKLLDEQFF,NA,TRBV5-4,TRBJ2-1,TRBD2
TGTGCCAGTAGTGCCGAGCGGGACTATGGGAAGGGAGAGACCCAGTACTTC,CASSAERDYGKGETQYF,once,TRBV19,TRBJ2-5,TRBD2
TGTGCCAGCAGTTTATCGCCCCTAGGCTACGAGCAGTACTTC,CASSLSPLGYEQYF,NA,TRBV28,TRBJ2-7,NA
TGTGCCAGCAGCCCCGAGGGCGGGAGGGCCGGCGGGGAGCTGTTTTTT,CASSPEGGRAGGELFF,few,TRBV11-3,TRBJ2-2,TRBD2
TGCGCCAGCAGCTTAGCGGGGAGGAACACCGGGGAGCTGTTTTTT,CASSLAGRNTGELFF,few,TRBV5-1,TRBJ2-2,TRBD2
TGTGCCAGCAGCTCAGGATACGGGGAGCTGTTTTTT,CASSSGYGELFF,NA,TRBV7-3,TRBJ2-2,NA
TGTGCCAGTAGCATTACAGGGACAGATACGCAGTATTTT,CASSITGTDTQYF,NA,TRBV19,TRBJ2-3,NA
TGTGCCAGCAGCCCTAGCGGATATTACAATGAGCAGTTCTTC,CASSPSGYYNEQFF,NA,TRBV21-1,TRBJ2-1,NA
TGTGCCAGCACCCCCTTAGCGGCTTACTCCTACAATGAGCAGTTCTTC,CASTPLAAYSYNEQFF,NA,TRBV6-6,TRBJ2-1,NA
TGCGCCAGCAGTGCCCCGGGACAGGGAAGTAATACGCAGTATTTT,CASSAPGQGSNTQYF,NA,TRBV10-1,TRBJ2-3,TRBD1
TGTGCCAGCAGTGGGACGAGAAATAGCAATCAGCCCCAGCATTTT,CASSGTRNSNQPQHF,once,TRBV2,TRBJ1-5,NA
TGTGCCAGCAGCTTGAGGCAGGGCCTGAACACTGAAGCTTTCTTT,CASSLRQGLNTEAFF,NA,TRBV5-6,TRBJ1-1,NA
TGTGCCAGCAGCTTCTCTCCCGCTAGCGGTACTAGCACAGATACGCAGTATTTT,CASSFSPASGTSTDTQYF,NA,TRBV7-9,TRBJ2-3,TRBD2
TGTGCCAGCAGCTTAGTGCCCAGGGAATACGAGCAGTACTTC,CASSLVPREYEQYF,NA,TRBV11-2,TRBJ2-7,NA
TGCGCCAGCAGCTTGACGGGGGCCGGAAGGAACACCGGGGAGCTGTTTTTT,CASSLTGAGRNTGELFF,NA,TRBV5-1,TRBJ2-2,NA
TGTGCCAGCTCGCCCGGGAGATGGGGGGGCGAGCAGTACTTC,CASSPGRWGGEQYF,NA,TRBV18,TRBJ2-7,TRBD2
TGTGCCAGCGCAAGGACTAGCGGGAGCTACGAGCAGTACTTC,CASARTSGSYEQYF,NA,TRBV9,TRBJ2-7,TRBD2
TGTGCCAGCAGCCCCGGCGGAGGGAGCAATCAGCCCCAGCATTTT,CASSPGGGSNQPQHF,NA,TRBV7-8,TRBJ1-5,NA
TGTGCCAGAAGCTCCGCTACGGCGGGAGGGCCCAACGAGCAGTACTTC,CARSSATAGGPNEQYF,NA,TRBV5-3,TRBJ2-7,TRBD2
TGTGCCAGCAGTGGTCGACAGGGGACCTACGAGCAGTACTTC,CASSGRQGTYEQYF,NA,TRBV6-1,TRBJ2-7,TRBD1
TGTGCCACCGAGAATTGGGGTCGAGGTGAAAAACTGTTTTTT,CATENWGRGEKLFF,NA,TRBV6-1,TRBJ1-4,NA